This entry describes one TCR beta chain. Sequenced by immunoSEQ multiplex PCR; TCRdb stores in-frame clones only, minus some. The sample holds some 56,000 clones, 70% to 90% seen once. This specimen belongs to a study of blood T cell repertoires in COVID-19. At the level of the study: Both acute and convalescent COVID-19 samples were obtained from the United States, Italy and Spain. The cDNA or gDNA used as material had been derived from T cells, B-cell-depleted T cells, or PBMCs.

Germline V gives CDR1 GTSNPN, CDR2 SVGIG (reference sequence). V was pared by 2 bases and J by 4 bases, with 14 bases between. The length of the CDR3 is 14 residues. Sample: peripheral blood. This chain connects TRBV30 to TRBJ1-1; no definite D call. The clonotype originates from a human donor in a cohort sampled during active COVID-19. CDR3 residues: CAWSLGYRGTEAFF. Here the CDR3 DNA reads TGTGCCTGGAGTTTGGGTTATCGGGGCACTGAAGCTTTCTTT.